This T cell receptor (beta chain) comes out of a study of T cell responses to AZD1222 COVID-19 vaccine. The study's findings and limits: The breadth and depth of Spike-specific TCRs increased once two AZD1222 doses had been given. A mostly white British donor set with more females was recruited, and clonal diversity was possibly underestimated. Unmutated regions of variants are reportedly targeted by nearly half of spike-specific TCRs. Regions 160-218 and 743-854 held dominance among vaccine-associated CD4 TCRs, which spanned spike.

Points on this clone: Its matching antigen is unknown.

Generated by immunoSEQ multiplex PCR, the TCRdb table keeps only in-frame clones and is missing some. The profile shows about 110,000 clones, around 76% of them singletons. V lost 4 bases, J lost 11 bases, and 7 bases stayed unmatched. The CDR3 consists of 13 residues. Germline V gene data show CDR1 as SNHLY and CDR2 as FYNNEI. Here the sequenced sample was peripheral blood, taken on day 0 of AZD1222 vaccination. This TCR came from an adult in good health. The gene calls are TRBV2 and TRBJ1-1; 10 positions match TRBD1. CDR3 in amino acids: CASSAGQGIWAFF. The CDR3 DNA reads TGTGCCAGCAGTGCGGGACAGGGGATTTGGGCTTTCTTT.